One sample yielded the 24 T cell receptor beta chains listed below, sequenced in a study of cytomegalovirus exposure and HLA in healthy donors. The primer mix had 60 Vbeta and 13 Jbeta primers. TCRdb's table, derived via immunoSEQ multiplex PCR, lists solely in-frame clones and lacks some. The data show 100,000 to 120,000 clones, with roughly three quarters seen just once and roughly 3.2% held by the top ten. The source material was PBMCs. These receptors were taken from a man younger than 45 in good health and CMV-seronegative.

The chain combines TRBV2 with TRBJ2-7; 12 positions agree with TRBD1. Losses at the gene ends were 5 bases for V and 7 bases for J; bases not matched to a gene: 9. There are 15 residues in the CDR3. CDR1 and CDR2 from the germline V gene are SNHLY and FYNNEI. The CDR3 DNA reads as TGTGCCAGCAGTACCGGGACAGGGGGCCCCGGGGAGCAGTACTTC. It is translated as CASSTGTGGPGEQYF.

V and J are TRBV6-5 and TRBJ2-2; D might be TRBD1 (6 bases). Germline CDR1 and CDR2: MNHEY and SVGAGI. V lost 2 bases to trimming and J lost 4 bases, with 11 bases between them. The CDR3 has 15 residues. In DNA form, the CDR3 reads TGTGCCAGCAGTTACAACAGGGATTCCACCGGGGAGCTGTTTTTT. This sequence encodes CASSYNRDSTGELFF.

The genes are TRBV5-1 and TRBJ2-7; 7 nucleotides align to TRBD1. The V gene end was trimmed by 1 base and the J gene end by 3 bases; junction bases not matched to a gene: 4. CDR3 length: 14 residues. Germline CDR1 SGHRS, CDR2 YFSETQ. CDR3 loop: CASSLTGVFYEQYF. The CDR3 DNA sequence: TGCGCCAGCAGCTTGACAGGGGTTTTCTACGAGCAGTACTTC.

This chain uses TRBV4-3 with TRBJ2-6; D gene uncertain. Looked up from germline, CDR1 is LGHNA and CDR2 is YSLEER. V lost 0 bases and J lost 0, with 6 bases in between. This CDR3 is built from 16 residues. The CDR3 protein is CASSQDIGSGANVLTF. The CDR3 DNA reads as TGCGCCAGCAGCCAAGATATCGGCTCTGGGGCCAACGTCCTGACTTTC.

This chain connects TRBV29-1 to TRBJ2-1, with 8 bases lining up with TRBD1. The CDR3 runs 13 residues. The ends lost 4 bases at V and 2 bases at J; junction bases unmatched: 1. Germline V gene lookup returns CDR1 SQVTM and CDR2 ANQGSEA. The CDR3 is CSVGTGTYNEQFF. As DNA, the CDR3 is TGCAGCGTTGGGACAGGGACCTACAATGAGCAGTTCTTC.

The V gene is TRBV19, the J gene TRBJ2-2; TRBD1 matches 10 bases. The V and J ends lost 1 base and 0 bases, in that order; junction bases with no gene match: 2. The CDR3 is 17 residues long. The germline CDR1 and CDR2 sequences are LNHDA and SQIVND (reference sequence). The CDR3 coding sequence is TGTGCCAGTAGTATAGGCGGGACAGGGGCGAACACCGGGGAGCTGTTTTTT. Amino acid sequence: CASSIGGTGANTGELFF.

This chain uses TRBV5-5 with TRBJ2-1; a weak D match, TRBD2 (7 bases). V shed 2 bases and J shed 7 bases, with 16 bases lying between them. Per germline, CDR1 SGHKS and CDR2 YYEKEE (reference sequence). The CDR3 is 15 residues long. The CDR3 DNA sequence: TGTGCCAGCAGCTTAGCGGGCGGGGGCTGGAATGAGCAGTTCTTC. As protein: CASSLAGGGWNEQFF.

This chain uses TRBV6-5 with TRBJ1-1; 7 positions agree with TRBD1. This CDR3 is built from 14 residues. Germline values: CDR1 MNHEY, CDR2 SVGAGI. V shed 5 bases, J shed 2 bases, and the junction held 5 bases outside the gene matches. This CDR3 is CASSTGQINTEAFF. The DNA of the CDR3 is TGTGCCAGCAGTACGGGACAGATAAACACTGAAGCTTTCTTT.

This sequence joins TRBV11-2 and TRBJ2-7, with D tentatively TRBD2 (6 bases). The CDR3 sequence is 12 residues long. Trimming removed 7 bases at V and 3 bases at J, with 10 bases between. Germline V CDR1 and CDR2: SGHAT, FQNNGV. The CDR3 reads CASTTEGYEQYF. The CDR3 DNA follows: TGTGCCAGCACCACGGAGGGCTACGAGCAGTACTTC. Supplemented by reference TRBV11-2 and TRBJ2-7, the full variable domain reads EAGVAQSPRYKIIEKRQSVAFWCNPISGHATLYWYQQILGQGPKLLIQFQNNGVVDDSQLPKDRFSAERLKGVDSTLKIQPAKLEDSAVYLCASTTEGYEQYFGPGTRLTVT.

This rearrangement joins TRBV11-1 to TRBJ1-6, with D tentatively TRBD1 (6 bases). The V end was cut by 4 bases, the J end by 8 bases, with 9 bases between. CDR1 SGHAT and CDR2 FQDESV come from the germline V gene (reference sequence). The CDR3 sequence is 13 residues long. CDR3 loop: CASSYNRDSPLHF. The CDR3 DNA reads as TGTGCCAGCAGCTATAACAGGGATTCACCCCTCCACTTT.

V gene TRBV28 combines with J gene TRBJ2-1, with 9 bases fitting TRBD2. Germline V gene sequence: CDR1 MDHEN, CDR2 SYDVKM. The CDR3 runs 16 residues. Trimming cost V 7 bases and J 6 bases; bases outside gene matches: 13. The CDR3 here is CASKPGGGRAFNEQFF. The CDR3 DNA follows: TGTGCCAGCAAGCCTGGGGGCGGGAGGGCATTCAATGAGCAGTTCTTC.

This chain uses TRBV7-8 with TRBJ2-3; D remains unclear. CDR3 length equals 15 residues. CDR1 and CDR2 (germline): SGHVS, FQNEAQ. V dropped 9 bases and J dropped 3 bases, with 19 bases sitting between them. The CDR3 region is CASLPGLVSTDTQYF. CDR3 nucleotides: TGTGCCAGTTTACCAGGTCTCGTTTCGACAGATACGCAGTATTTT.

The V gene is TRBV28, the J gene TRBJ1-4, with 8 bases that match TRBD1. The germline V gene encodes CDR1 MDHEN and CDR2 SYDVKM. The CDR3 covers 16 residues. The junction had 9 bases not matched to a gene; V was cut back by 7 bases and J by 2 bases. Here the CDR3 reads CASTTTGGRTNEKLFF. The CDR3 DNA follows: TGTGCCAGCACCACAACAGGGGGAAGGACTAATGAAAAACTGTTTTTT.

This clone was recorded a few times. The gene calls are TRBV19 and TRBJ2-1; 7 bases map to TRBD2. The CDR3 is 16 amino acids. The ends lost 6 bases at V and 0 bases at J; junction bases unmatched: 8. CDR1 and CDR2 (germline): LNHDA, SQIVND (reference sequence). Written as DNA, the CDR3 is TGTGCCAGTAGCGGGAGGACCCCTGGCTCCTACAATGAGCAGTTCTTC. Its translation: CASSGRTPGSYNEQFF.

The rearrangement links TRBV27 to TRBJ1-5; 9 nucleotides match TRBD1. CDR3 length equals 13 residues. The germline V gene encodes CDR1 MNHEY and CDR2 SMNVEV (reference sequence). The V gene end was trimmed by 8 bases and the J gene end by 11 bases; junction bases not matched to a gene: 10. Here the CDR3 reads CASPRGQGSSQHF. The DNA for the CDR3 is TGTGCCAGCCCCCGGGGACAGGGATCGTCCCAGCATTTT.

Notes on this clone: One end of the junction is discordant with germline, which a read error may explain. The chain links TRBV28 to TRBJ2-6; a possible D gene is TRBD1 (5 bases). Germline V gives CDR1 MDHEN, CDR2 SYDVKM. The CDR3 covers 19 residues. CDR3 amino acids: CASSSPIQGIKAGANGLTF. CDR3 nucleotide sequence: TGTGCCAGCAGTTCGCCAATTCAGGGAATTAAAGCTGGGGCCAACGGCCTGACTTTC.

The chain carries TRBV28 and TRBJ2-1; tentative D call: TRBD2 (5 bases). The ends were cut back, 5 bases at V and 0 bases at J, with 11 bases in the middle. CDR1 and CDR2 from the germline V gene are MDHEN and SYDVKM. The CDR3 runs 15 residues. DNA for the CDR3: TGTGCCAGCAGTACGGGGATCCGCTCCTACAATGAGCAGTTCTTC. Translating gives CASSTGIRSYNEQFF.

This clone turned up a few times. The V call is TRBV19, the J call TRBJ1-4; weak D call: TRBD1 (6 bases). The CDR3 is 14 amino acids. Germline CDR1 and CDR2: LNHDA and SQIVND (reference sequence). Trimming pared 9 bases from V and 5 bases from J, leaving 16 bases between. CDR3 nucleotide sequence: TGTGCCAGCCGAACTACAGGGATGAATGAAAAACTGTTTTTT. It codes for CASRTTGMNEKLFF. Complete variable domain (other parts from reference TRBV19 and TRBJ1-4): DGGITQSPKYLFRKEGQNVTLSCEQNLNHDAMYWYRQDPGQGLRLIYYSQIVNDFQKGDIAEGYSVSREKKESFPLTVTSAQKNPTAFYLCASRTTGMNEKLFFGSGTQLSVL.

In DNA, the CDR3 is TGCGCCAGCAGCTCCACGGGTGTTAACTATGGCTACACCTTC. Translation gives CASSSTGVNYGYTF. V gene TRBV5-1 combines with J gene TRBJ1-2; no clear D. The CDR3 is 14 residues long. Germline CDR1 reads SGHRS; CDR2 reads YFSETQ. Trimming removed 3 bases from V and 1 base from J, with 10 bases in between.

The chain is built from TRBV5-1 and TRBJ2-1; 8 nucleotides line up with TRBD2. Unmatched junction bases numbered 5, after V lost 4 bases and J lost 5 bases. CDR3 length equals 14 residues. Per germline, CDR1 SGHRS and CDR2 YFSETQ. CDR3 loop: CASSDLSGNNEQFF. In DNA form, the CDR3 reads TGCGCCAGCAGCGACCTTAGCGGGAACAATGAGCAGTTCTTC.

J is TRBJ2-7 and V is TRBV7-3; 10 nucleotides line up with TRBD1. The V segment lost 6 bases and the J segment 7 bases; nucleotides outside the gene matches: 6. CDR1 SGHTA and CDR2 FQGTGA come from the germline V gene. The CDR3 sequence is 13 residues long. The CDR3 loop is CASSYGQGEEQYF. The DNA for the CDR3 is TGTGCCAGCAGTTACGGACAGGGGGAAGAGCAGTACTTC.

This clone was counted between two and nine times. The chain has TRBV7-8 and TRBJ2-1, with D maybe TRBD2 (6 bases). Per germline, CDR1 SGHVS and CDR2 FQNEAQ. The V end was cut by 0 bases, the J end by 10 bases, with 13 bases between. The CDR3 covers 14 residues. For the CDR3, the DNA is TGTGCCAGCAGCTTAGCGAACGGGGAGGTAGAGCAGTTCTTC. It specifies CASSLANGEVEQFF.

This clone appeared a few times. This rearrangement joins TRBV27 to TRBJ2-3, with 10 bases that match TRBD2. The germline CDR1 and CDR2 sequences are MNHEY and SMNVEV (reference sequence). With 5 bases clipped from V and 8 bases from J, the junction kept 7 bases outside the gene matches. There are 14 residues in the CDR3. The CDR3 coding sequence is TGTGCCAGCAGTATCGGACTAGCGGCAATTACGCAGTATTTT. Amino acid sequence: CASSIGLAAITQYF.

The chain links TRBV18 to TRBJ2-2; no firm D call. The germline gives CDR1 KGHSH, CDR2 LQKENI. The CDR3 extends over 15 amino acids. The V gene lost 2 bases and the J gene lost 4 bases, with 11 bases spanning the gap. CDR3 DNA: TGTGCCAGCTCACCAATCTCACAGACCACCGGGGAGCTGTTTTTT. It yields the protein CASSPISQTTGELFF.